Sequencing of this T cell receptor (beta chain) was carried out in a study of Graves' ophthalmopathy and Graves' hyperthyroidism. Study-wide context: Stable hyperthyroidism referred to disease that showed no ophthalmopathy within 18 months of follow-up.

The authors enrolled newly diagnosed hyperthyroidism patients aged 18 to 65 with under 2 months' duration. Study-wide results and caveats: In separating ophthalmopathy from stable hyperthyroidism, a 13-signature model achieved about 91% sensitivity and around 81% specificity.

As the template, RNA transcripts were used to amplify TCR beta CDR3 regions. The first round was an RT-PCR with HTBI primers, and the second round was a multiplex PCR. From the multiplex PCR reads, TCRdb called clonotypes with MiXCR, one entry per CDR3 protein. The sample shows roughly 1.1 million distinct CDR3 sequences, around a third of them seen only once. This clonotype was detected many times. What it binds is not known. The source material was peripheral blood or thyroid tissue (not recorded which). The sequence came from an adult man with Graves' hyperthyroidism.

The CDR3 here is CASSPRDYVTQYF. The CDR3 region has the DNA TGTGCCAGCAGCCCCCGGGACTACGTGACCCAGTACTTC. The rearrangement uses TRBV7-8 and TRBJ2-5; 7 bases fit TRBD2. V shed 5 bases, J shed 7 bases, and the junction held 7 bases outside the gene matches. Germline values: CDR1 SGHVS, CDR2 FQNEAQ. The CDR3 covers 13 residues.